This TCR beta chain was recovered during a study of cytomegalovirus exposure and HLA in healthy donors. V was shortened by 5 bases and J by 10 bases, with 15 bases between the two germline ends. Germline V gene sequence: CDR1 MGHRA, CDR2 YSYEKL. The length of the CDR3 is 13 residues. Comment on this clone: The antigen remains undetermined.

The study's findings and limits: An analysis done earlier found most TCR beta V segments productive about 87% or about 30% of the time.

The PCR employed 60 Vbeta primers together with 13 Jbeta primers. Assay: immunoSEQ multiplex PCR; the TCRdb copy retains only in-frame clones and omits some. The sample includes around 140,000 clones, around 80% of them seen just once. The source is a man aged 30-40 years in good health and CMV-seropositive. The sequenced sample was PBMCs. This chain links TRBV4-1 with TRBJ2-1, with a possible D match to TRBD2 (5 bases). The CDR3 coding sequence is TGCGCCAGCAGCTCATCGGGGAGATGGGAGCAGTTCTTC. Translating gives CASSSSGRWEQFF.